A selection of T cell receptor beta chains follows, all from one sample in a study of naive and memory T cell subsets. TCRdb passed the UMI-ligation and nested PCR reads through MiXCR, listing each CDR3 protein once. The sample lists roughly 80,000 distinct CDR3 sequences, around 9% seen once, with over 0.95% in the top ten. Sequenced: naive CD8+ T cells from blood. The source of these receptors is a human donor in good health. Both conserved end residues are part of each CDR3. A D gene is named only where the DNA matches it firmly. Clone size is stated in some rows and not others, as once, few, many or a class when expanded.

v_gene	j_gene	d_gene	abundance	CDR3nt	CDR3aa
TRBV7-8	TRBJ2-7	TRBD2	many	TGTGCCAGCAGCTACGGGACTAGCGGTGGGAACGAGCAGTACTTC	CASSYGTSGGNEQYF
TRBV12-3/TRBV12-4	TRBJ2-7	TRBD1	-	TGTGCCAGCAGTTCCCGACAGGGGCGGGCCTACGAGCAGTACTTC	CASSSRQGRAYEQYF
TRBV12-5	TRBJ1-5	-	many	TGTGCTAGTGGTTTCGGAGGGGGCAATCAGCCCCAGCATTTT	CASGFGGGNQPQHF
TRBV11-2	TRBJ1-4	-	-	TGTGCCAGCAGCTTCGCGGGAAGAGGAGAAAAACTGTTTTTT	CASSFAGRGEKLFF
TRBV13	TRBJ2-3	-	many	TGTGCCAGCAGCGCAAACGAAGGCGAACTAGTAAAATTCACAGATACGCAGTATTTT	CASSANEGELVKFTDTQYF
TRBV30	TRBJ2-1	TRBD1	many	TGTGCCTGGGCCTCACTTGAAGGCGACAGGGGCTCCTACAATGAGCAGTTCTTC	CAWASLEGDRGSYNEQFF
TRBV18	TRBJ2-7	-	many	TGTGCCAGCTCTCCCGGGGCTGTTGGGTACGAGCAGTACTTC	CASSPGAVGYEQYF
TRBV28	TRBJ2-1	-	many	TGTGCCAGCAATCCTAGGACTGATCCTTACAATGAGCAGTTCTTC	CASNPRTDPYNEQFF
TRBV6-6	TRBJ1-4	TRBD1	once	TGTGCCAGCAGTTCTCATAATCCGCCTACAGGGGACGAAGCAACTAATGAAAAACTGTTTTTT	CASSSHNPPTGDEATNEKLFF
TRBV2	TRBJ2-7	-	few	TGTGCCAGCAGTGACTTTCTGTCCGGATACGAGCAGTACTTC	CASSDFLSGYEQYF
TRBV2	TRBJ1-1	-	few	TGTGCCAGCAGTCCCGGGGGGATGAACACTGAAGCTTTCTTT	CASSPGGMNTEAFF
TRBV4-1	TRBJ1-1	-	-	TGCGCCAGCAGCCAAGACCCAGGGGCTGAAGCTTTCTTT	CASSQDPGAEAFF
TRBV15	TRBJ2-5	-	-	TGTGCCACCAGCCAGGATAGGGGAGTGTACCAAGAGACCCAGTACTTC	CATSQDRGVYQETQYF
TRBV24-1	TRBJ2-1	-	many	TGTGCCACCAGGTCCTACAATGAGCAGTTCTTC	CATRSYNEQFF
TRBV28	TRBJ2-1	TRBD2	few	TGTGCCAGCGCGGCTAGCGGGAGTGATGAGCAGTTCTTC	CASAASGSDEQFF
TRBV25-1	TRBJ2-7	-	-	TGTGCCAGCGGGGACGGCCTAGTGAACGAGCAGTACTTC	CASGDGLVNEQYF
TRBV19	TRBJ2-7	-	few	TGTGCCAGTCGACGAAGGGAGACCTACGAGCAGTACTTC	CASRRRETYEQYF
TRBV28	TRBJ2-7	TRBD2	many	TGTGCCAGCAGATTTACTAGCGGGAGTGGGTACGAGCAGTACTTC	CASRFTSGSGYEQYF
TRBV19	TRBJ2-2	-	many	TGTGCCAGTAAAGTAGGGAACACCGGGGAGCTGTTTTTT	CASKVGNTGELFF
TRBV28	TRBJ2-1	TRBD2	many	TGTGCCATCCTGGGACTAGCGAGGAATGAGCAGTTCTTC	CAILGLARNEQFF
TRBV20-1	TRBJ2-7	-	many	TGCAGTGCTAGATCGGGGGAAAGAGTCTACGAGCAGTACTTC	CSARSGERVYEQYF
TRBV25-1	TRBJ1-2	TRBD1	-	TGTGCCAGCAGTGGGGGGGGACAGCGCTATGGCTACACCTTC	CASSGGGQRYGYTF